This passage covers 11 T cell receptor beta chains from one sample sequenced in a study of graft-versus-host responses after intestinal transplantation. Some clones are missing from TCRdb's copy, which holds only in-frame ones; the method was immunoSEQ multiplex PCR. The sample lists roughly 38,000 clones; about 95% were seen once. The source was PBMCs, collected 16 days after intestinal transplant. The receptors derive from a human patient who received an intestinal transplant, so some T cells may come from the graft donor.

This clone was observed once. The rearrangement links TRBV25-1 to TRBJ1-6; TRBD1 might be the D (5 bases). Germline V lookup: CDR1 MGHDK, CDR2 SYGVNS. Trimming stripped 6 bases from V and 10 bases from J, with 16 bases between. There are 14 residues in the CDR3. CDR3 nucleotides: TGTGCCAGCAGAATGACAGTCTACGAGTCACCCCTCCACTTT. It codes for CASRMTVYESPLHF.

J is TRBJ2-7 and V is TRBV7-3; TRBD2 matches 15 bases. Germline lookup yields CDR1 SGHTA and CDR2 FQGTGA. The CDR3 is made up of 18 amino acids. V lost 0 bases and J lost 4; bases outside the gene matches: 7. The CDR3 protein is CASSLTGGTSGRIYEQYF. The CDR3 coding sequence is TGTGCCAGCAGCTTAACTGGTGGGACTAGCGGGAGGATTTACGAGCAGTACTTC.

The rearrangement uses TRBV4-1 and TRBJ1-2, with 11 positions matching TRBD1. Germline lookup yields CDR1 MGHRA and CDR2 YSYEKL. The V and J ends lost 1 base and 4 bases, in that order; junction bases with no gene match: 2. The CDR3 runs 15 residues. CDR3 sequence reads: CASSQGTGGVYGYTF. The CDR3 DNA follows: TGCGCCAGCAGCCAAGGGACAGGGGGCGTCTATGGCTACACCTTC.

CDR3 protein: CASSIPGQTDTQYF. As DNA, the CDR3 is TGTGCCAGTAGTATACCCGGACAGACAGATACGCAGTATTTT. The V gene is TRBV19, the J gene TRBJ2-3, with D perhaps TRBD1 (6 bases). This CDR3 contains 14 residues. Deletions cut 2 bases from V and 3 bases from J, with 9 bases between. Per germline, CDR1 LNHDA and CDR2 SQIVND (reference sequence).

V and J are TRBV27 and TRBJ2-3; TRBD2 agrees at 9 bases. J gave up 13 bases and V 4 bases, and 6 bases lay outside the gene matches. The CDR3 is 12 amino acids. The V gene's germline CDR1 is MNHEY and CDR2 SMNVEV (reference sequence). The CDR3 bases are TGTGCCAGCAGTTCCCTAGCGGGATGGGAGTATTTT. It encodes CASSSLAGWEYF.

This clone showed up just a few times. This chain uses TRBV11-2 with TRBJ1-1; D might be TRBD1 (5 bases). The CDR3 extends over 13 amino acids. V lost 5 bases and J 5 bases, leaving 12 bases between the germline ends. The germline V gene encodes CDR1 SGHAT and CDR2 FQNNGV. The CDR3 DNA reads TGTGCCAGCAGCCTAGCAAGGGGTACTGAAGCTTTCTTT. Translating gives CASSLARGTEAFF.

The rearrangement joins TRBV9 to TRBJ2-7; D possibly uses TRBD1 or TRBD2 (5 bases each). Germline CDR1 SGDLS, CDR2 YYNGEE. The length of the CDR3 is 13 residues. V gave up 4 bases and J gave up 5 bases, with 13 bases separating them. For the CDR3, the DNA is TGTGCCAGCAGCATGGGAGAAGGGGACGAGCAGTACTTC. It codes for CASSMGEGDEQYF.

A word on this clone: The sample holds other DNA sequences that translate to the same CDR3. The rearrangement uses TRBV19 and TRBJ2-2; 11 nucleotides line up with TRBD2. V lost 8 bases, J lost 8 bases, and 10 bases stayed unmatched. Germline V gene data show CDR1 as LNHDA and CDR2 as SQIVND (reference sequence). The CDR3 is 15 amino acids. CDR3: CASGTSGSAGGELFF. The CDR3 bases are TGTGCCAGTGGGACTAGCGGTTCTGCAGGGGGGGAGCTGTTTTTT.

The gene calls are TRBV7-9 and TRBJ1-5; 8 bases agree with TRBD1. CDR3 length: 15 amino acids. The V segment lost 4 bases and the J segment 5 bases; nucleotides outside the gene matches: 7. The V gene's germline CDR1 is SEHNR and CDR2 FQNEAQ (reference sequence). In DNA form, the CDR3 reads TGTGCCAGCAGCTCCGGACAGGGAGAAGATCAGCCCCAGCATTTT. Translated, it gives CASSSGQGEDQPQHF. Drawing the rest from reference TRBV7-9 and TRBJ1-5, the complete variable domain is DTGVSQNPRHKITKRGQNVTFRCDPISEHNRLYWYRQTLGQGPEFLTYFQNEAQLEKSRLLSDRFSAERPKGSFSTLEIQRTEQGDSAMYLCASSSGQGEDQPQHFGDGTRLSIL.

The J gene is TRBJ2-7, the V gene TRBV19, with D possibly called TRBD1 or TRBD2 (9 bases each). V gave up 3 bases and J gave up 12 bases, with 27 bases separating them. From germline, CDR1 is LNHDA and CDR2 SQIVND (reference sequence). CDR3 length equals 16 residues. The CDR3 spells CASSIGTGINSGSRYF. In nucleotides, the CDR3 is TGTGCCAGTAGTATTGGGACAGGGATAAATAGCGGGAGTCGGTACTTC. The whole variable domain, remainder taken from reference TRBV19 and TRBJ2-7, is DGGITQSPKYLFRKEGQNVTLSCEQNLNHDAMYWYRQDPGQGLRLIYYSQIVNDFQKGDIAEGYSVSREKKESFPLTVTSAQKNPTAFYLCASSIGTGINSGSRYFGPGTRLTVT.

Concerning this clone: Distinct nucleotide sequences in the sample also encode this CDR3. This chain links TRBV20-1 with TRBJ2-1; D gene unclear. Germline values: CDR1 DFQATT, CDR2 SNEGSKA (reference sequence). V was pared by 5 bases and J by 1 base, with 3 bases between. This CDR3 region has 11 residues. CDR3: CSAPSYNEQFF. In DNA form, the CDR3 reads TGCAGTGCTCCATCCTACAATGAGCAGTTCTTC.